The 31 T cell receptor beta chains given below trace back to one sample, sequenced in a study of PD-1 blockade in mismatch repair-deficient tumors (dated by TCRdb to the late 2010s). Libraries were prepared through the immunoSEQ multiplex PCR assay. As stored in TCRdb, this immuneACCESS dataset retains in-frame rearrangements with V and J assigned. A fraction of the clones does not appear; measured against another copy, unresolved V genes explain less than half of the discrepancy, and the remainder lacks a known reason. This sample has some 120,000 clones in its table, and roughly nine tenths of those were observed once. The ten top clones hold around an eighth of the sample. The starting material was peripheral blood, obtained 44 weeks after starting pembrolizumab. Every receptor here comes from an adult with mismatch repair-deficient cancer.

The gene calls are TRBV5-1 and TRBJ2-7, with D tentatively TRBD1 (6 bases). From germline, CDR1 is SGHRS and CDR2 YFSETQ. V gave up 3 bases and J gave up 3 bases, with 10 bases separating them. The CDR3 totals 13 residues. CDR3 sequence reads: CASSSGALYEQYF. The CDR3 DNA is TGCGCCAGCAGCTCAGGGGCTCTCTACGAGCAGTACTTC. The full variable domain, with the rest looked up from reference TRBV5-1 and TRBJ2-7, is KAGVTQTPRYLIKTRGQQVTLSCSPISGHRSVSWYQQTPGQGLQFLFEYFSETQRNKGNFPGRFSGRQFSNSRSEMNVSTLELGDSALYLCASSSGALYEQYFGPGTRLTVT.

This chain joins TRBV7-2 and TRBJ1-2; 7 bases fit TRBD1. The germline V gene encodes CDR1 SGHTA and CDR2 FQGNSA. V dropped 3 bases and J dropped 8; count of bases not matched to a gene: 3. The CDR3 has 12 amino acids. The DNA of the CDR3 is TGTGCCAGCAGCTTTCAGGGGGGAGGCTACACCTTC. This encodes CASSFQGGGYTF.

This clone has a handful of counts. The V call is TRBV19, the J call TRBJ1-2, with no clear D. Germline CDR1 reads LNHDA; CDR2 reads SQIVND (reference sequence). Trimming stripped 9 bases from V and 4 bases from J, with 18 bases between. This CDR3 is built from 14 residues. The CDR3 reads CASQSPGTLYGYTF. Written as DNA, the CDR3 is TGTGCCAGCCAATCGCCCGGTACACTCTATGGCTACACCTTC. The whole variable domain, remainder taken from reference TRBV19 and TRBJ1-2, is DGGITQSPKYLFRKEGQNVTLSCEQNLNHDAMYWYRQDPGQGLRLIYYSQIVNDFQKGDIAEGYSVSREKKESFPLTVTSAQKNPTAFYLCASQSPGTLYGYTFGSGTRLTVV.

V usage is TRBV4-3 and J usage is TRBJ2-3, with 10 positions matching TRBD2. Trimming took 0 bases from V and 0 from J; bases not matched to a gene: 9. Germline CDR1 is LGHNA and CDR2 is YSLEER. The CDR3 is made up of 19 amino acids. In DNA form, the CDR3 reads TGCGCCAGCAGCCAAGATGTAGCTAGCGGGAGAACGAGCACAGATACGCAGTATTTT. This sequence encodes CASSQDVASGRTSTDTQYF.

This chain links TRBV27 with TRBJ2-7; D not resolved. CDR1 and CDR2 from the germline V gene are MNHEY and SMNVEV (reference sequence). Trimming took off 5 bases at V and 2 bases at J, with 19 bases between the two ends. This CDR3 is built from 16 residues. The CDR3 reads CASSIYRPLRTYEQYF. Written as DNA, the CDR3 is TGTGCCAGCAGTATCTATCGACCACTTAGAACCTACGAGCAGTACTTC.

J is TRBJ1-4 and V is TRBV18, with 7 bases fitting TRBD1. The CDR3 is made up of 16 amino acids. The germline gives CDR1 KGHSH, CDR2 LQKENI. The V and J ends lost 3 bases and 3 bases, in that order; junction bases with no gene match: 7. For the CDR3, the DNA is TGTGCCAGCTCACCGTCCCAGGGGGATCCTAATGAAAAACTGTTTTTT. Amino acids: CASSPSQGDPNEKLFF.

This clone was detected only once. The gene calls are TRBV10-3 and TRBJ2-7, with TRBD2 identical over 12 bases. CDR3 length: 14 residues. Germline values: CDR1 ENHRY, CDR2 SYGVKD. Trimming cost V 0 bases and J 12 bases; bases outside gene matches: 6. The CDR3, as DNA: TGTGCCATCAGTGAGTCAGCGACTAGCGGGAGTTGGTACTTC. Encoded protein: CAISESATSGSWYF.

The gene calls are TRBV4-3 and TRBJ2-3, with 10 bases identical to TRBD1. V trimming: 3 bases; J trimming: 5 bases; junction bases outside the gene matches: 8. CDR3 length: 16 residues. Germline assignment: CDR1 LGHNA and CDR2 YSLEER. The chain's CDR3 is CASSHSPGQGQDTQYF. For the CDR3, the DNA is TGCGCCAGCAGCCATAGTCCGGGACAGGGGCAAGATACGCAGTATTTT.

This clone came up once. The J gene is TRBJ2-3, the V gene TRBV7-3; possible D gene TRBD2, 6 bases. The CDR3 has 14 residues. Trimming removed 5 bases at V and 4 bases at J, with 13 bases between. Germline CDR1 SGHTA, CDR2 FQGTGA. CDR3 loop: CASSPGGASDTQYF. For the CDR3, the DNA is TGTGCCAGCAGCCCCGGGGGTGCGTCAGATACGCAGTATTTT.

V and J are TRBV30 and TRBJ2-7; 9 nucleotides line up with TRBD1. CDR1 is GTSNPN and CDR2 is SVGIG in the germline V gene (reference sequence). V lost 1 base and J lost 6; bases outside the gene matches: 7. The CDR3 length is 14 residues. CDR3 in amino acids: CAWSGGQGSSEQYF. The DNA of the CDR3 is TGTGCCTGGAGTGGTGGACAGGGGAGCTCCGAGCAGTACTTC.

The chain recombines TRBV29-1 with TRBJ2-7, with D tentatively TRBD2 (6 bases). Germline-derived CDR1 and CDR2 are SQVTM and ANQGSEA. V lost 6 bases, J lost 6 bases, and 21 bases lay in between. The CDR3 consists of 14 residues. The CDR3 loop is CSVDLGRGIGEQYF. CDR3 in DNA: TGCAGCGTCGACCTAGGTCGCGGGATAGGCGAGCAGTACTTC.

V gene TRBV25-1 combines with J gene TRBJ2-2; 7 nucleotides align to TRBD1. V trimming: 4 bases; J trimming: 4 bases; junction bases outside the gene matches: 9. CDR3 size: 16 residues. Per germline, CDR1 MGHDK and CDR2 SYGVNS. The CDR3 nucleotides read TGTGCCAGCAGTGCCACCCGGGACAGCTTCACCGGGGAGCTGTTTTTT. Translating it yields CASSATRDSFTGELFF.

The chain combines TRBV7-9 with TRBJ2-1, with a weak D call TRBD2 (6 bases). Per germline, CDR1 SEHNR and CDR2 FQNEAQ (reference sequence). There are 15 residues in the CDR3. Trimming took off 5 bases at V and 2 bases at J, with 13 bases between the two ends. The CDR3 sequence is CASSPTSSPYNEQFF. As DNA, the CDR3 is TGTGCCAGCAGCCCAACTAGCAGCCCCTACAATGAGCAGTTCTTC. The full variable domain, completed using reference TRBV7-9 and TRBJ2-1, is DTGVSQNPRHKITKRGQNVTFRCDPISEHNRLYWYRQTLGQGPEFLTYFQNEAQLEKSRLLSDRFSAERPKGSFSTLEIQRTEQGDSAMYLCASSPTSSPYNEQFFGPGTRLTVL.

V is TRBV29-1 and J is TRBJ2-7; no reliable D call. The length of the CDR3 is 13 residues. Germline loops: CDR1 SQVTM, CDR2 ANQGSEA. The ends were cut back, 4 bases at V and 6 bases at J, with 16 bases in the middle. CDR3 DNA sequence: TGCAGCGTTGCCGGTGGGAACACTGGCGAGCAGTACTTC. Translated, it gives CSVAGGNTGEQYF.

The chain is built from TRBV30 and TRBJ2-7; D is uncertain. The CDR3 is made up of 13 amino acids. The V end lost 0 bases, the J end lost 4 bases, and 10 bases lay between the germline ends. Germline V CDR1 and CDR2: GTSNPN, SVGIG (reference sequence). The CDR3 bases are TGTGCCTGGAGTGTTCGGCAGCCATACGAGCAGTACTTC. Translation gives CAWSVRQPYEQYF.

This rearrangement joins TRBV27 to TRBJ2-2; D is perhaps TRBD2 (5 bases). This CDR3 has 17 amino acids. Germline CDR1 and CDR2: MNHEY and SMNVEV (reference sequence). The V end was cut by 4 bases, the J end by 1 base, with 16 bases between. CDR3 DNA sequence: TGTGCCAGCAGTTCTCCCCTGAAGCGGAAGAACACCGGGGAGCTGTTTTTT. Its translation is CASSSPLKRKNTGELFF.

This chain links TRBV6-6 with TRBJ1-5, with D tentatively TRBD1 (5 bases). CDR1 MNHNY and CDR2 SVGAGI come from the germline V gene (reference sequence). V was pared by 2 bases and J by 5 bases, with 7 bases between. This CDR3 is built from 13 residues. The CDR3 region is CASSYDRYQPQHF. As DNA, the CDR3 is TGTGCCAGCAGTTACGACAGATATCAGCCCCAGCATTTT.

The V call is TRBV11-2, the J call TRBJ2-2; tentatively, D is TRBD1 (6 bases). This CDR3 spans 17 amino acids. Per the germline V gene, CDR1 is SGHAT and CDR2 is FQNNGV. The V end was cut by 3 bases, the J end by 1 base, with 15 bases between. The CDR3 DNA sequence: TGTGCCAGCAGCTTCCCCCGTCACAGGGTGAACACCGGGGAGCTGTTTTTT. Translated: CASSFPRHRVNTGELFF.

The CDR3 coding sequence is TGTGCCATCAGTGACGGAAGCATGAACACTGAAGCTTTCTTT. Its protein is CAISDGSMNTEAFF. The J gene is TRBJ1-1, the V gene TRBV10-3; D is uncertain. The CDR3 is made up of 14 amino acids. V was pared by 3 bases and J by 0 bases, with 8 bases between. Looked up from germline, CDR1 is ENHRY and CDR2 is SYGVKD.

This clone was seen once. The chain employs TRBV6-5 and TRBJ2-2; D is undetermined. CDR1 and CDR2 (germline): MNHEY, SVGAGI. The CDR3 has 13 residues. V was trimmed by 9 bases and J by 0 bases, leaving 8 bases between them. The CDR3, as DNA: TGTGCCAGTAAGCCTGCGAACACCGGGGAGCTGTTTTTT. Translated: CASKPANTGELFF.

V and J are TRBV7-2 and TRBJ2-5, with D possibly TRBD2 on 5 matching bases. This CDR3 comprises 18 residues. V gave up 7 bases and J gave up 1 base, with 25 bases separating them. Germline V lookup: CDR1 SGHTA, CDR2 FQGNSA. The CDR3 DNA is TGTGCCAGCACCACCTATGGATCACCGGAGGTTTCCCAAGAGACCCAGTACTTC. Protein product: CASTTYGSPEVSQETQYF.

The chain has TRBV30 and TRBJ2-7; D remains unclear. The CDR3 covers 13 residues. The germline V gene encodes CDR1 GTSNPN and CDR2 SVGIG (reference sequence). The CDR3 spells CSALYRNTYEQYF. The CDR3, as DNA: TGTTCGGCCCTCTACCGAAACACCTACGAGCAGTACTTC.

The chain uses TRBV4-3 and TRBJ1-5; 7 positions agree with TRBD1. V lost 0 bases, J lost 5 bases, and 7 bases stayed unmatched. Per the germline V gene, CDR1 is LGHNA and CDR2 is YSLEER. CDR3 size: 16 residues. The CDR3 region is CASSQEVGQGDQPQHF. Written as DNA, the CDR3 is TGCGCCAGCAGCCAAGAAGTGGGGCAGGGGGATCAGCCCCAGCATTTT.

The CDR3 loop reads CASRPKDRGGGYTF. CDR3 sequence (DNA): TGTGCCAGCAGACCGAAGGACAGGGGTGGAGGCTACACCTTC. The rearrangement links TRBV11-2 to TRBJ1-2; 9 bases align to TRBD1. CDR1 is SGHAT and CDR2 is FQNNGV in the germline V gene. Unmatched junction bases numbered 10, after V lost 6 bases and J lost 8 bases. The CDR3 has 14 residues.

The chain combines TRBV7-2 with TRBJ2-7; the D gene is possibly TRBD1 (5 bases). Looked up from germline, CDR1 is SGHTA and CDR2 is FQGNSA. The CDR3 spans 15 residues. V was cut by 6 bases and J by 0 bases, with 15 bases left in between. This CDR3 reads CASSRSREFSYEQYF. The CDR3 DNA reads TGTGCCAGCAGTCGGTCCAGGGAATTCTCCTACGAGCAGTACTTC.

The chain couples TRBV5-6 to TRBJ1-4; D is ambiguous. The V end was cut by 2 bases, the J end by 2 bases, with 7 bases between. From germline, CDR1 is SGHDT and CDR2 YYEEEE. CDR3 length: 14 residues. The CDR3: CASSFSGTNEKLFF. CDR3 nucleotide sequence: TGTGCCAGCAGCTTTAGCGGGACTAATGAAAAACTGTTTTTT.

This chain uses TRBV15 with TRBJ2-1, with TRBD2 matching over 12 bases. The ends lost 2 bases at V and 8 bases at J; junction bases unmatched: 4. Germline-derived CDR1 and CDR2 are LNHNV and YYDKDF (reference sequence). This CDR3 spans 15 amino acids. The CDR3 sequence: CATSRPSGRAHEQFF. CDR3 sequence (DNA): TGTGCCACCAGCAGACCTAGCGGGAGGGCCCATGAGCAGTTCTTC. Together with reference TRBV15 and TRBJ2-1, the CDR3 gives the full variable domain: DAMVIQNPRYQVTQFGKPVTLSCSQTLNHNVMYWYQQKSSQAPKLLFHYYDKDFNNEADTPDNFQSRRPNTSFCFLDIRSPGLGDTAMYLCATSRPSGRAHEQFFGPGTRLTVL.

This chain joins TRBV30 and TRBJ2-7; a weak D match, TRBD1 (7 bases). With 3 bases removed from V and 0 bases from J, the gap between germline ends came to 15 bases. Germline V gene data show CDR1 as GTSNPN and CDR2 as SVGIG (reference sequence). CDR3 length: 15 residues. The CDR3 nucleotides read TGTGCCTGGAGAACTAACAGGGGACTCTCCTACGAGCAGTACTTC. This encodes CAWRTNRGLSYEQYF.

The V gene is TRBV30, the J gene TRBJ1-5, with TRBD1 matching over 12 bases. The germline V gene has CDR1 GTSNPN and CDR2 SVGIG (reference sequence). There are 16 residues in the CDR3. V was clipped by 1 base and J by 5 bases; unmatched bases: 6. The CDR3 bases are TGTGCCTGGAGTGACCGGGACAGGGGGCCGGATCAGCCCCAGCATTTT. It encodes CAWSDRDRGPDQPQHF.

The chain has TRBV7-8 and TRBJ2-1; D assignment may be TRBD1 or TRBD2 (5 bases each). CDR3 size: 15 residues. V lost 1 base and J 6 bases, leaving 13 bases between the germline ends. Germline V CDR1 and CDR2: SGHVS, FQNEAQ. The CDR3 coding sequence is TGTGCCAGCAGCTTAGGTAGGGGAGCCGTCAATGAGCAGTTCTTC. As protein: CASSLGRGAVNEQFF.

The chain carries TRBV7-8 and TRBJ2-2; 8 bases are shared with TRBD2. This CDR3 has 16 amino acids. V lost 2 bases, J lost 7 bases, and 9 bases stayed unmatched. The germline V gene encodes CDR1 SGHVS and CDR2 FQNEAQ. CDR3 sequence: CASSLPGSGGSGELFF. CDR3 DNA: TGTGCCAGCAGCTTACCCGGTTCGGGGGGGAGCGGGGAGCTGTTTTTT.